One and the same sample provided the 20 T cell receptor beta chains below, sequenced in a study of blood T cell repertoires in COVID-19. The data were produced by immunoSEQ multiplex PCR, yet TCRdb's version contains in-frame clones alone and is incomplete. The table records about 200,000 clones, about 82% of them present only once. The sequenced material came from PBMCs or T cells enriched from blood (not recorded which). These receptors were collected from a man aged 40-49 years with acute COVID-19.

The chain links TRBV19 to TRBJ2-1; 9 nucleotides agree with TRBD2. Germline V gene sequence: CDR1 LNHDA, CDR2 SQIVND (reference sequence). This CDR3 has 16 amino acids. Losses at the gene ends were 2 bases for V and 7 bases for J; bases not matched to a gene: 9. The CDR3 DNA is TGTGCCAGTAGTATAAAGGGCGGACTAGCGATAAATGAGCAGTTCTTC. It encodes CASSIKGGLAINEQFF.

The V and J genes are TRBV9 and TRBJ2-7; 13 bases line up with TRBD2. Germline assignment: CDR1 SGDLS and CDR2 YYNGEE. This CDR3 region has 20 residues. The V segment lost 2 bases and the J segment 3 bases; nucleotides outside the gene matches: 17. The CDR3 coding sequence is TGTGCCAGCAGCGTTAGGACTAGCGGGAGAGTCCTCCCTTCCCACTACGAGCAGTACTTC. Amino acid sequence: CASSVRTSGRVLPSHYEQYF.

This clone was counted a single time. The rearrangement links TRBV11-2 to TRBJ2-3; D gene unclear. Germline V gene sequence: CDR1 SGHAT, CDR2 FQNNGV. V was cut by 5 bases and J by 5 bases, with 11 bases left in between. This CDR3 has 13 residues. CDR3 residues: CASSNYYRDTQYF. As DNA, the CDR3 is TGTGCCAGCAGCAACTACTACCGAGATACGCAGTATTTT.

This chain links TRBV7-9 with TRBJ2-7; a possible D gene is TRBD1 (8 bases). V lost 5 bases to trimming and J lost 5 bases, with 16 bases between them. The CDR3 contains 14 residues. Germline V gene sequence: CDR1 SEHNR, CDR2 FQNEAQ (reference sequence). The CDR3 nucleotides are TGTGCCAGCAGCCGAACAGGGGGGGACGACGAGCAGTACTTC. Its translation is CASSRTGGDDEQYF.

Concerning this clone: This sample includes further DNA sequences coding for the same CDR3. The V gene is TRBV20-1, the J gene TRBJ1-2; D is ambiguous. Germline V gene lookup returns CDR1 DFQATT and CDR2 SNEGSKA (reference sequence). V lost 3 bases and J 3 bases, leaving 8 bases between the germline ends. The CDR3 length is 12 residues. The DNA for the CDR3 is TGCAGTGCTAGTCTCTCTGACTATGGCTACACCTTC. Amino acid sequence: CSASLSDYGYTF.

The chain couples TRBV5-1 to TRBJ1-1; D is unclear. The ends were cut back, 6 bases at V and 1 base at J, with 10 bases in the middle. Germline CDR1 SGHRS, CDR2 YFSETQ. CDR3 length equals 13 residues. The DNA for the CDR3 is TGCGCCAGCAATGGGAGAGCGAACACTGAAGCTTTCTTT. Translating it yields CASNGRANTEAFF. The variable domain in full, with the rest retrieved from reference TRBV5-1 and TRBJ1-1, is KAGVTQTPRYLIKTRGQQVTLSCSPISGHRSVSWYQQTPGQGLQFLFEYFSETQRNKGNFPGRFSGRQFSNSRSEMNVSTLELGDSALYLCASNGRANTEAFFGQGTRLTVV.

V and J are TRBV9 and TRBJ2-3, with unresolved D. Germline V lookup: CDR1 SGDLS, CDR2 YYNGEE. The CDR3 spans 14 residues. V lost 2 bases and J lost 3, with 10 bases in between. CDR3 loop: CASSVTRWTDTQYF. The CDR3 DNA reads TGTGCCAGCAGCGTCACCCGGTGGACAGATACGCAGTATTTT.

The chain carries TRBV3-1 (or the pseudogene TRBV3-2) and TRBJ2-1; a possible D gene is TRBD2 (5 bases). Deletions cut 8 bases from V and 0 bases from J, with 23 bases between. This CDR3 comprises 18 residues. Germline assignment: CDR1 LGHDT and CDR2 YNNKEL (reference sequence). The CDR3: CASPTLEGVSCSYNEQFF. CDR3 DNA sequence: TGTGCCAGCCCAACGCTCGAGGGCGTCTCTTGCTCCTACAATGAGCAGTTCTTC.

The rearrangement uses TRBV9 and TRBJ2-3, with 7 bases lining up with TRBD1. This CDR3 is built from 14 residues. The V gene's germline CDR1 is SGDLS and CDR2 YYNGEE. Trimming cost V 4 bases and J 6 bases; bases outside gene matches: 8. DNA of the CDR3: TGTGCCAGCAGCCCCCGGACAGGCAGGGATACGCAGTATTTT. Translated, it gives CASSPRTGRDTQYF.

This clone was observed once. V and J are TRBV3-1 (or the pseudogene TRBV3-2) and TRBJ2-4; 9 nucleotides align to TRBD1. Trimming took 4 bases from V and 1 from J; bases not matched to a gene: 8. This CDR3 comprises 17 residues. The germline V gene encodes CDR1 LGHDT and CDR2 YNNKEL (reference sequence). The CDR3 reads CASSPWTGEGAKNIQYF. The CDR3 nucleotides are TGTGCCAGCAGCCCCTGGACAGGGGAAGGGGCCAAAAACATTCAGTACTTC.

J is TRBJ2-7 and V is TRBV7-8; D is possibly TRBD1 (6 bases). Trimming shortened V by 4 bases and J by 5 bases, and 15 bases separated the two germline ends. This CDR3 contains 14 residues. CDR1 and CDR2 from the germline V gene are SGHVS and FQNEAQ. For the CDR3, the DNA is TGTGCCAGCAGCTCCCGAACAGGGTTCCACGAGCAGTACTTC. Its translation is CASSSRTGFHEQYF.

V is TRBV5-4 and J is TRBJ1-3; no clear D gene. Deletions cut 2 bases from V and 0 bases from J, with 6 bases between. Germline-derived CDR1 and CDR2 are SGHNT and YYREEE (reference sequence). This CDR3 comprises 14 residues. CDR3 nucleotides: TGTGCCAGCAGCTTCAGTGGCTCTGGAAACACCATATATTTT. It is translated as CASSFSGSGNTIYF.

This clone was seen more than once but under ten times. The chain joins TRBV2 to TRBJ1-2; D call uncertain. V lost 8 bases and J lost 1, with 17 bases in between. CDR3 size: 15 residues. In germline, CDR1 is SNHLY, CDR2 FYNNEI. The CDR3 protein is CASLRYLDGNYGYTF. As DNA, the CDR3 is TGTGCCAGCCTGCGGTACCTCGACGGTAACTATGGCTACACCTTC. The full variable domain, its missing parts supplied by reference TRBV2 and TRBJ1-2, is EPEVTQTPSHQVTQMGQEVILRCVPISNHLYFYWYRQILGQKVEFLVSFYNNEISEKSEIFDDQFSVERPDGSNFTLKIRSTKLEDSAMYFCASLRYLDGNYGYTFGSGTRLTVV.

This clone was counted a single time. This chain joins TRBV7-8 and TRBJ2-2; 7 nucleotides align to TRBD1. The CDR3 has 16 amino acids. CDR1 is SGHVS and CDR2 is FQNEAQ in the germline V gene. Trimming at V came to 5 bases and at J to 5 bases, leaving 11 bases not matched to a gene. CDR3 nucleotides: TGTGCCAGCAGCCAACGAGACAGGGTCTGGACCGGGGAGCTGTTTTTT. This codes for CASSQRDRVWTGELFF.

The chain is built from TRBV6-5 and TRBJ2-7, with 8 bases lining up with TRBD1. J gave up 5 bases and V 2 bases, and 5 bases lay outside the gene matches. The CDR3 is 14 residues long. Germline V lookup: CDR1 MNHEY, CDR2 SVGAGI. The CDR3 spells CASSYPGQEHEQYF. As DNA, the CDR3 is TGTGCCAGCAGTTACCCGGGACAGGAACACGAGCAGTACTTC.

This rearrangement joins TRBV5-6 to TRBJ2-3; 10 nucleotides agree with TRBD1. V lost 4 bases, J lost 0 bases, and 11 bases stayed unmatched. This CDR3 comprises 18 residues. Germline CDR1 is SGHDT and CDR2 is YYEEEE. The CDR3 nucleotides read TGTGCCAGCAGCGAAGGGACAGGGGTGTTCGGGAGCACAGATACGCAGTATTTT. It is translated as CASSEGTGVFGSTDTQYF.

V usage is TRBV7-2 and J usage is TRBJ1-3; possibly TRBD1 for D (5 bases). Deletions cut 3 bases from V and 0 bases from J, with 6 bases between. The V gene's germline CDR1 is SGHTA and CDR2 FQGNSA. The CDR3 contains 14 residues. The CDR3 here is CASSFGGSGNTIYF. CDR3 DNA sequence: TGTGCCAGCAGCTTCGGGGGCTCTGGAAACACCATATATTTT.

The chain is built from TRBV15 and TRBJ2-5; 16 bases are shared with TRBD2. The length of the CDR3 is 16 residues. V dropped 5 bases and J dropped 4; count of bases not matched to a gene: 4. Germline V gene sequence: CDR1 LNHNV, CDR2 YYDKDF (reference sequence). The CDR3 here is CATSRGTSGRGETQYF. Written as DNA, the CDR3 is TGTGCCACCAGCCGTGGGACTAGCGGGAGGGGAGAGACCCAGTACTTC.

The gene calls are TRBV11-2 and TRBJ2-2; 10 bases map to TRBD2. From germline, CDR1 is SGHAT and CDR2 FQNNGV. This CDR3 is built from 17 residues. J gave up 4 bases and V 6 bases, and 11 bases lay outside the gene matches. The CDR3, as DNA: TGTGCCAGCAGTAGAACTTGGACTAGCGGCCCCACCGGGGAGCTGTTTTTT. Amino acids: CASSRTWTSGPTGELFF.

There are a few counts of this clone. The J gene is TRBJ1-1, the V gene TRBV5-5, with D perhaps matching TRBD1 (5 bases). V lost 2 bases to trimming and J lost 0 bases, with 8 bases between them. This CDR3 is built from 14 residues. Germline values: CDR1 SGHKS, CDR2 YYEKEE (reference sequence). The CDR3 reads CASSFSGLNTEAFF. The CDR3 DNA sequence: TGTGCCAGCAGCTTTTCAGGGTTGAACACTGAAGCTTTCTTT.